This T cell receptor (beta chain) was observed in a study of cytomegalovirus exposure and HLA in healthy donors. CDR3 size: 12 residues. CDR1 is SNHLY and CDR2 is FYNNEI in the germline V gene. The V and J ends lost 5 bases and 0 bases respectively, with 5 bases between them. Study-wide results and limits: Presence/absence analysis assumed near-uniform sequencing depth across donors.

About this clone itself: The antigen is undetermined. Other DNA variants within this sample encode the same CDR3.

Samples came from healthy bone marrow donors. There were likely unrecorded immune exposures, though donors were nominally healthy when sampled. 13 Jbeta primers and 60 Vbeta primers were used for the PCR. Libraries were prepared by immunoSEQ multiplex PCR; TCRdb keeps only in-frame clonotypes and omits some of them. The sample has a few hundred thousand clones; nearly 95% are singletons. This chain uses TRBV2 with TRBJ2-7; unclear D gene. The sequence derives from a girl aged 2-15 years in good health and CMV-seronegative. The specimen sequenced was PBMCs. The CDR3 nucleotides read TGTGCCAGCAGTCTGAGCTCCTACGAGCAGTACTTC. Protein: CASSLSSYEQYF.